Each of the 13 T cell receptor beta chains below was sequenced from the same sample in a study of OX40 agonist ivuxolimab in advanced cancers. Data came from immunoSEQ multiplex PCR; TCRdb stores just in-frame clones and leaves some out. The repertoire has some 45,000 clones, 75% to 85% of them found once; the top ten carry around 2.6%. The sample here was CD4+ or CD8+ T cells sorted from blood, taken in a trial of the OX40 agonist ivuxolimab. The receptors stem from an adult with an advanced solid tumor such as melanoma, head and neck, liver or kidney cancer.

The V gene is TRBV7-2, the J gene TRBJ2-3; 13 positions match TRBD2. The junction had 14 bases not matched to a gene; V was cut back by 5 bases and J by 6 bases. In germline, CDR1 is SGHTA, CDR2 FQGNSA. This CDR3 region has 18 residues. This CDR3 reads CASSVEGTSGVRRDTQYF. The CDR3 nucleotides read TGTGCCAGCAGCGTAGAAGGGACTAGCGGGGTGAGGCGGGATACGCAGTATTTT.

V and J are TRBV5-4 and TRBJ1-2; D perhaps matches TRBD1 (6 bases). The CDR3 loop spans 13 amino acids. V was pared by 0 bases and J by 8 bases, with 11 bases between. In germline, CDR1 is SGHNT, CDR2 YYREEE (reference sequence). This chain's CDR3 is CASSLDRARGYTF. CDR3 bases: TGTGCCAGCAGCTTGGACAGGGCGAGGGGCTACACCTTC.

This clone was counted once. The J gene is TRBJ2-7, the V gene TRBV5-8, with D perhaps matching TRBD1 (6 bases). V was pared by 6 bases and J by 6 bases, with 13 bases between. From germline, CDR1 is SGHTS and CDR2 YDEGEE. There are 12 residues in the CDR3. The DNA of the CDR3 is TGTGCCAGCACTAGCCTGGGGGCCGAGCAGTACTTC. This encodes CASTSLGAEQYF.

This clone has more than one count but fewer than ten. The chain combines TRBV6-1 with TRBJ2-7; TRBD2 agrees at 8 bases. CDR1 MNHNS and CDR2 SASEGT come from the germline V gene. V was clipped by 6 bases and J by 0 bases; unmatched bases: 4. The CDR3 covers 14 residues. In DNA, the CDR3 is TGTGCCAGCAGGAAGCGGGGGAACTCCTACGAGCAGTACTTC. This codes for CASRKRGNSYEQYF.

The V and J genes are TRBV6-1 and TRBJ1-1; a weak D match, TRBD1 (5 bases). V shed 6 bases and J shed 1 base, with 9 bases lying between them. Germline lookup yields CDR1 MNHNS and CDR2 SASEGT. The CDR3 totals 13 residues. CDR3 protein: CASRVTGNTEAFF. The CDR3 DNA reads TGTGCCAGCAGGGTCACAGGGAACACTGAAGCTTTCTTT.

This sequence joins TRBV5-6 and TRBJ2-1, with 7 bases aligning to TRBD2. Germline CDR1 SGHDT, CDR2 YYEEEE. The CDR3 loop spans 11 amino acids. Losses at the gene ends were 4 bases for V and 16 bases for J; bases not matched to a gene: 8. As DNA, the CDR3 is TGTGCCAGCAGCACGGGACTATTTCTTTTCTTC. This sequence encodes CASSTGLFLFF.

The CDR3 sequence: CATSGGQGSTNEKLFF. The CDR3 coding sequence is TGTGCCACCAGCGGAGGGCAGGGAAGTACTAATGAAAAACTGTTTTTT. The chain couples TRBV15 to TRBJ1-4; D might be TRBD1 (5 bases). With 5 bases removed from V and 2 bases from J, the gap between germline ends came to 15 bases. The CDR3 is 16 residues long. Germline V gene data show CDR1 as LNHNV and CDR2 as YYDKDF (reference sequence).

The chain recombines TRBV14 with TRBJ2-7; a possible D gene is TRBD2 (5 bases). The CDR3 is made up of 15 amino acids. V lost 4 bases to trimming and J lost 5 bases, with 18 bases between them. Germline CDR1 is SGHDN and CDR2 is FVKESK. DNA of the CDR3: TGTGCCAGCAGCCTCCGTCTCGGGGATACCCACGAGCAGTACTTC. This sequence encodes CASSLRLGDTHEQYF.

The CDR3 DNA reads TGCGCCAGCAGTGAGTGGCGGCCCCGCGAGCAGTACTTC. The encoded protein is CASSEWRPREQYF. This chain links TRBV10-1 with TRBJ2-7; D is uncertain. Germline V gives CDR1 WNHNN, CDR2 SYGVQD (reference sequence). This CDR3 contains 13 residues. The V gene lost 1 base and the J gene lost 6 bases, with 10 bases spanning the gap.

The chain links TRBV25-1 to TRBJ1-1; perhaps TRBD1 as D (6 bases). The germline V and J ends were trimmed by 8 bases and 4 bases, with 14 bases remaining between them. Germline assignment: CDR1 MGHDK and CDR2 SYGVNS. This CDR3 has 13 amino acids. CDR3 in DNA: TGTGCCAGCTCCGAGGTCAGGGGCACTGAAGCTTTCTTT. Its translation is CASSEVRGTEAFF.

This clone appeared once. The chain has TRBV11-3 and TRBJ2-7; D might be TRBD1 (5 bases). V was shortened by 3 bases and J by 2 bases, with 8 bases between the two germline ends. CDR1 is SGHNT, CDR2 YENEEA, per germline. The CDR3 length is 13 residues. The chain's CDR3 is CASSFGHTYEQYF. CDR3 nucleotides: TGTGCCAGCAGCTTCGGACATACCTACGAGCAGTACTTC.

The V call is TRBV5-1, the J call TRBJ1-2; D gene ambiguous. Germline V gene lookup returns CDR1 SGHRS and CDR2 YFSETQ. V lost 0 bases and J 8 bases, leaving 8 bases between the germline ends. This CDR3 is built from 12 residues. The CDR3: CASSLEGYGYTF. In DNA form, the CDR3 reads TGCGCCAGCAGCTTGGAAGGGTACGGCTACACCTTC.

The chain recombines TRBV2 with TRBJ2-4, with 8 bases that match TRBD1. The CDR3 sequence is 13 residues long. V trimming: 8 bases; J trimming: 6 bases; junction bases outside the gene matches: 6. The germline V gene encodes CDR1 SNHLY and CDR2 FYNNEI. The CDR3 bases are TGTGCCAGCGGAGGACAGGGCCCAAACATTCAGTACTTC. Amino acid sequence: CASGGQGPNIQYF.